These 15 T cell receptor beta chains share one sample of origin, sequenced in a study of blood T cell repertoires in COVID-19. Clones were read by immunoSEQ multiplex PCR, and TCRdb kept only the in-frame ones, dropping some. Here the sample spans a few hundred thousand clones, 80% to 90% being singletons. Sequences were obtained from PBMCs or T cells enriched from blood (not recorded which). These receptors all come from a man younger than 35 who had recovered from COVID-19.

The V gene is TRBV18, the J gene TRBJ2-1, with TRBD2 as a possible D gene (5 bases). Germline-derived CDR1 and CDR2 are KGHSH and LQKENI. V gave up 0 bases and J gave up 0 bases, with 9 bases separating them. The CDR3 length is 16 residues. As DNA, the CDR3 is TGTGCCAGCTCACCACCAAAAGGGAGCTCCTACAATGAGCAGTTCTTC. Its protein is CASSPPKGSSYNEQFF.

The sample holds one count of this clone. V and J are TRBV19 and TRBJ2-7; 10 nucleotides line up with TRBD1. The V gene's germline CDR1 is LNHDA and CDR2 SQIVND (reference sequence). J lost 3 bases, V lost 5 bases, and 7 bases had no gene match. The CDR3 sequence is 15 residues long. The DNA for the CDR3 is TGTGCCAGTAGTCCCCCGGGACAGGGGATCTACGAGCAGTACTTC. Translating gives CASSPPGQGIYEQYF.

The gene calls are TRBV9 and TRBJ1-6; D possibly corresponds to TRBD1 (5 bases). The CDR3 spans 14 residues. The V and J ends lost 5 bases and 8 bases respectively, with 14 bases between them. The germline CDR1 and CDR2 sequences are SGDLS and YYNGEE. In nucleotides, the CDR3 is TGTGCCAGCAGTCTCCTCGGGGGATATTCACCCCTCCACTTT. It encodes CASSLLGGYSPLHF.

This clone was counted once. This rearrangement joins TRBV6-5 to TRBJ1-3; D remains unclear. Trimming took off 2 bases at V and 3 bases at J, with 5 bases between the two ends. Germline CDR1 and CDR2: MNHEY and SVGAGI. CDR3 length: 13 residues. DNA for the CDR3: TGTGCCAGCAGTTACACACGTGGAAACACCATATATTTT. This encodes CASSYTRGNTIYF.

The genes are TRBV4-3 and TRBJ2-5; 8 bases match TRBD2. The CDR3 is made up of 15 amino acids. Germline CDR1 and CDR2: LGHNA and YSLEER. The trim removed 0 bases at V and 3 bases at J, leaving 3 bases unmatched. In DNA, the CDR3 is TGCGCCAGCAGCCAAGACTTACTAGCGGAAGAGACCCAGTACTTC. Amino acids: CASSQDLLAEETQYF.

The CDR3 DNA reads as TGCGCCAGCAGCTTGGGGTCACGGGTTAATGAAAAACTGTTTTTT. It codes for CASSLGSRVNEKLFF. V and J are TRBV5-1 and TRBJ1-4, with no clear D. V lost 0 bases, J lost 4 bases, and 10 bases lay in between. The CDR3 is 15 residues long. Germline assignment: CDR1 SGHRS and CDR2 YFSETQ.

The rearrangement joins TRBV15 to TRBJ2-3; D may be TRBD1 (6 bases). V was shortened by 0 bases and J by 5 bases, with 18 bases between the two germline ends. The CDR3 loop spans 17 amino acids. Looked up from germline, CDR1 is LNHNV and CDR2 is YYDKDF (reference sequence). This CDR3 reads CATSREFYRDVLDTQYF. As DNA, the CDR3 is TGTGCCACCAGCAGAGAGTTTTACAGGGATGTTTTAGATACGCAGTATTTT.

Only one count was recorded for this clone. This chain uses TRBV7-9 with TRBJ1-6; D possibly corresponds to TRBD1 (5 bases). CDR3 length: 15 amino acids. Germline values: CDR1 SEHNR, CDR2 FQNEAQ (reference sequence). Deletions cut 3 bases from V and 5 bases from J, with 11 bases between. In nucleotides, the CDR3 is TGTGCCAGCAGCTTGGGGACTGCAGATAATTCACCCCTCCACTTT. Translation: CASSLGTADNSPLHF.

This clone was counted between two and nine times. V and J are TRBV18 and TRBJ2-1; D is perhaps TRBD1 (5 bases). The CDR3 length is 13 residues. Trimming left V 3 bases short and J 9 bases short, with 12 bases between. Per germline, CDR1 KGHSH and CDR2 LQKENI. CDR3 in DNA: TGTGCCAGCTCACCGCAGGGTAAGGGTGAGCAGTTCTTC. Its protein product is CASSPQGKGEQFF.

The chain joins TRBV4-1 to TRBJ1-3; D gene uncertain. The germline gives CDR1 MGHRA, CDR2 YSYEKL. The CDR3 has 15 amino acids. V gave up 1 base and J gave up 0 bases, with 7 bases separating them. The CDR3 nucleotides read TGCGCCAGCAGCCAAGGCCCGGGCTCTGGAAACACCATATATTTT. Translation gives CASSQGPGSGNTIYF.

V and J are TRBV28 and TRBJ1-1; no firm D call. This CDR3 is 16 amino acids long. Germline V gene lookup returns CDR1 MDHEN and CDR2 SYDVKM. With 3 bases removed from V and 0 bases from J, the gap between germline ends came to 14 bases. The DNA for the CDR3 is TGTGCCAGCAGTTTGTACAATCAAATCATGAACACTGAAGCTTTCTTT. Encoded protein: CASSLYNQIMNTEAFF.

This clone has more than one count but fewer than ten. DNA of the CDR3: TGTGCCAGTAGTGCCTGGGACAGGGGGACTGAAGCTTTCTTT. Its protein product is CASSAWDRGTEAFF. The rearrangement uses TRBV19 and TRBJ1-1; TRBD1 matches at 11 bases. V gave up 5 bases and J gave up 5 bases; unmatched junction bases: 4. The CDR3 runs 14 residues. Germline assignment: CDR1 LNHDA and CDR2 SQIVND (reference sequence).

The gene calls are TRBV11-1 and TRBJ1-2; possibly TRBD1 for D (5 bases). Trimming shortened V by 3 bases and J by 0 bases, and 14 bases separated the two germline ends. This CDR3 has 16 amino acids. CDR1 and CDR2 (germline): SGHAT, FQDESV (reference sequence). The CDR3 nucleotides are TGTGCCAGCAGCTTCCCGCAGGGAGGGACTAACTATGGCTACACCTTC. Translating it yields CASSFPQGGTNYGYTF. Full variable domain (missing parts from reference TRBV11-1 and TRBJ1-2): EAEVAQSPRYKITEKSQAVAFWCDPISGHATLYWYRQILGQGPELLVQFQDESVVDDSQLPKDRFSAERLKGVDSTLKIQPAELGDSAMYLCASSFPQGGTNYGYTFGSGTRLTVV.

The chain is built from TRBV5-1 and TRBJ2-2; TRBD1 matches at 7 bases. The CDR3 runs 18 residues. The germline V gene has CDR1 SGHRS and CDR2 YFSETQ. Trimming removed 4 bases from V and 4 bases from J; junction bases left unmatched: 16. CDR3 DNA sequence: TGCGCCAGCAGCCGTTCAACGTACGACACAGGGGTCACCGGGGAGCTGTTTTTT. Residues: CASSRSTYDTGVTGELFF.

This clone was found once. The chain has TRBV24-1 and TRBJ2-5; 7 positions agree with TRBD1. J lost 5 bases, V lost 9 bases, and 8 bases had no gene match. This CDR3 is built from 13 residues. Germline CDR1 reads KGHDR; CDR2 reads SFDVKD. The CDR3 protein is CATGTGVSETQYF. The CDR3 coding sequence is TGTGCCACCGGAACAGGGGTCTCGGAGACCCAGTACTTC.